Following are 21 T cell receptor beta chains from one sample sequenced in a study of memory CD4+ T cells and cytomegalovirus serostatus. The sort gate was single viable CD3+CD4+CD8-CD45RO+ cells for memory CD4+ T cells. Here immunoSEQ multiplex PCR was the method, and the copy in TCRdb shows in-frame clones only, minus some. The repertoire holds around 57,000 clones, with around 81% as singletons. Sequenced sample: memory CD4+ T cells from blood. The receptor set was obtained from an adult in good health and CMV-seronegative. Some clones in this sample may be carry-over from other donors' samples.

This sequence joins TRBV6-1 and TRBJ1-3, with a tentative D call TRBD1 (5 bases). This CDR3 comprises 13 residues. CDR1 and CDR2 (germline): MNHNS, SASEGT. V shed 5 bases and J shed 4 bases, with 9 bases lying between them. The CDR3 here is CASSQGAGNTIYF. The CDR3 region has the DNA TGTGCCAGCAGTCAGGGTGCCGGAAACACCATATATTTT.

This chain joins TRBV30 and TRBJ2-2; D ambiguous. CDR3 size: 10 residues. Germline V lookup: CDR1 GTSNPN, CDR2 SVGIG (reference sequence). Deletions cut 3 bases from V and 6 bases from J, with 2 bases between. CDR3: CAWSSGELFF. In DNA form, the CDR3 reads TGTGCCTGGAGCTCCGGGGAGCTGTTTTTT.

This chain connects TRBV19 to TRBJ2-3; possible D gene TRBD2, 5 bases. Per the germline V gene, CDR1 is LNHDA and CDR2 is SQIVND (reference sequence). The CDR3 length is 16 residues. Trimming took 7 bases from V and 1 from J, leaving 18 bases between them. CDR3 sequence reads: CASTPGSQPRTDTQYF. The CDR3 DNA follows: TGTGCCAGTACCCCGGGATCCCAGCCTCGCACAGATACGCAGTATTTT.

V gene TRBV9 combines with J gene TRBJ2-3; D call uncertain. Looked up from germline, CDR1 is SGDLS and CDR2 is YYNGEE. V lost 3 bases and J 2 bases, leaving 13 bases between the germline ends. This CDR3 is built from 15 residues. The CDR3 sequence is CASSARIYTTDTQYF. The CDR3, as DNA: TGTGCCAGCAGCGCAAGAATCTATACCACAGATACGCAGTATTTT.

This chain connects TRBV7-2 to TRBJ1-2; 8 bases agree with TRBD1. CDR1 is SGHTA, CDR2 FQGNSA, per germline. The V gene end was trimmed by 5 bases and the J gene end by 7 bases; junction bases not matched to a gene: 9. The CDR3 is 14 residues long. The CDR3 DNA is TGTGCCAGCAGCGTAGGACAGGGCGATGGTGGCTACACCTTC. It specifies CASSVGQGDGGYTF.

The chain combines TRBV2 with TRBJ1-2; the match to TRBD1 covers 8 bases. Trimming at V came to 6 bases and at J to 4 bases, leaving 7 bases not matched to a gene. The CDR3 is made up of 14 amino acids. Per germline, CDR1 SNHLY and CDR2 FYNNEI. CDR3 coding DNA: TGTGCCAGCAGCACCGAGACAGGGGTCTATGGCTACACCTTC. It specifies CASSTETGVYGYTF.

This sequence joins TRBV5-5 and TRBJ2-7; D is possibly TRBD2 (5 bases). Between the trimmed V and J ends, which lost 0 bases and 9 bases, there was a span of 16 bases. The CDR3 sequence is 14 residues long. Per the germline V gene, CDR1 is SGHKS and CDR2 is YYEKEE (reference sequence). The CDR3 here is CASSLAGDSPRQYF. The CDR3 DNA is TGTGCCAGCAGCTTGGCCGGGGATTCCCCACGGCAGTACTTC.

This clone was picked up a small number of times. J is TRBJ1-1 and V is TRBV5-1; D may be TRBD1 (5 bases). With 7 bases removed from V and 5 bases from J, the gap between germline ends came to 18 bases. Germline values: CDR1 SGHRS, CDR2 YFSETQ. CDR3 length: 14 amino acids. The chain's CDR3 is CASSHSGGGTEAFF. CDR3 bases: TGCGCCAGCTCCCACAGTGGGGGAGGTACTGAAGCTTTCTTT.

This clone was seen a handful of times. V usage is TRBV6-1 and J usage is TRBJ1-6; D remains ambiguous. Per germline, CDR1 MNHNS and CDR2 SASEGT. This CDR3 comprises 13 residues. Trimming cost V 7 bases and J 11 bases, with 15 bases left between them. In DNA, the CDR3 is TGTGCCAGCAAGCCCGATACCGAGACACCCCTCCACTTT. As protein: CASKPDTETPLHF.

The CDR3 loop is CASSFQADEQFF. CDR3 coding DNA: TGTGCCAGCAGCTTTCAAGCAGATGAGCAGTTCTTC. The rearrangement joins TRBV5-6 to TRBJ2-1; D unclear. Trimming shortened V by 2 bases and J by 8 bases, and 8 bases separated the two germline ends. This CDR3 is 12 amino acids long. Germline CDR1 and CDR2: SGHDT and YYEEEE.

CDR3 nucleotides: TGCGCCAGCAGCCAAGTCCTTGGACTCGGCAATCAGCCCCAGCATTTT. This gives the protein CASSQVLGLGNQPQHF. This sequence joins TRBV4-1 and TRBJ1-5; D gene unclear. The V end was cut by 1 base, the J end by 2 bases, with 12 bases between. This CDR3 contains 16 residues. The germline CDR1 and CDR2 sequences are MGHRA and YSYEKL.

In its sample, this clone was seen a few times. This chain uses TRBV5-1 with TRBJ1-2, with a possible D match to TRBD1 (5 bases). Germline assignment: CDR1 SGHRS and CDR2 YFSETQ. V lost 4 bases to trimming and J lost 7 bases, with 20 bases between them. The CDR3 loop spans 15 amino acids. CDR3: CASSPDPGTGGGYTF. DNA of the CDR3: TGCGCCAGCAGCCCGGATCCCGGGACGGGAGGTGGCTACACCTTC.

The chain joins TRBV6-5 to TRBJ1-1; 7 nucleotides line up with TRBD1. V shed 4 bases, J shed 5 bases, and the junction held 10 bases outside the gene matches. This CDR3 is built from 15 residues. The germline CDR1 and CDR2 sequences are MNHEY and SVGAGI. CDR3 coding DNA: TGTGCCAGCAGTTCCCTTTCCCAGGGGGAGACTGAAGCTTTCTTT. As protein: CASSSLSQGETEAFF.

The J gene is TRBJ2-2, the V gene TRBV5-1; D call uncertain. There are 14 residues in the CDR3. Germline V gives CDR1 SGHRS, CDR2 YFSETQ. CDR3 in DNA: TGCGCTTCGCGGCAGGCGGAACACACCGGGGAGCTGTTTTTT. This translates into CASRQAEHTGELFF.

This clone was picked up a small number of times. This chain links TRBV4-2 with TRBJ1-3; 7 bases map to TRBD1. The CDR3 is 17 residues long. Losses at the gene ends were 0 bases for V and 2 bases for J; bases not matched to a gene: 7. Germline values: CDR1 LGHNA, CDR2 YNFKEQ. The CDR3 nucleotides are TGTGCCAGCAGCCAAGATCAGGGGGGTTCGGCTGGAAACACCATATATTTT. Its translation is CASSQDQGGSAGNTIYF.

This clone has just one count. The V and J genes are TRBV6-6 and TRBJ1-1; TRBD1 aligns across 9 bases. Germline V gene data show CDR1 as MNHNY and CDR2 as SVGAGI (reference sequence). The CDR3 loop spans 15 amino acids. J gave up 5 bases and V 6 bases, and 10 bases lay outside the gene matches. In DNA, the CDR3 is TGTGCCAGCAGCCTCAACAGGGGGCATTGGACTGAAGCTTTCTTT. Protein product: CASSLNRGHWTEAFF.

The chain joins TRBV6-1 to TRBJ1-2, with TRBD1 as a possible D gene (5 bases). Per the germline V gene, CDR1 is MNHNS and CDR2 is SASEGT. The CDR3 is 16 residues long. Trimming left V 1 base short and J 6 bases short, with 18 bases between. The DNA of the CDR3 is TGTGCCAGCAGTGAAGTTTTGGGTAAGGGGATTGATGGCTACACCTTC. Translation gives CASSEVLGKGIDGYTF.

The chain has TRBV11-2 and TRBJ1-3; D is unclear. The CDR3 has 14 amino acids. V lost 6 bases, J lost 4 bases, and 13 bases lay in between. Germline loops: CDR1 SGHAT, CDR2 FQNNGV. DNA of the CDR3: TGTGCCAGCAGTCCACTCTTCGACGGAAACACCATATATTTT. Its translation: CASSPLFDGNTIYF.

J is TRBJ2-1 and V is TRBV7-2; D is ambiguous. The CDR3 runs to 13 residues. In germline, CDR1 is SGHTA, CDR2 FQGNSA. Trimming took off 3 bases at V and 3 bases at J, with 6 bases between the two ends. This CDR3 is CASSLNSYNEQFF. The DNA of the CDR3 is TGTGCCAGCAGCTTGAACAGCTACAATGAGCAGTTCTTC.

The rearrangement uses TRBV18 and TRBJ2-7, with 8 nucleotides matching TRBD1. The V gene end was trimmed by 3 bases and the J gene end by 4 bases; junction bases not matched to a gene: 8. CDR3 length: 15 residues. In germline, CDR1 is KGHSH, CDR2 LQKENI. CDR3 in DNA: TGTGCCAGCTCACCGCGTGGACAGGGCGCATACGAGCAGTACTTC. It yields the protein CASSPRGQGAYEQYF.

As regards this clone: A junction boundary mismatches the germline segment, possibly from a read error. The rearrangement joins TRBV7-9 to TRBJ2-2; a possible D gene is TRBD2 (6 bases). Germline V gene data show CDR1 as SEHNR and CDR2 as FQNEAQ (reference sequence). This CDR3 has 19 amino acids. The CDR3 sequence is CASRLAPRYGGQNTGELFF. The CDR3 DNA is TGTGCCAGCAGATTAGCCCCACGCTACGGGGGTCAGAACACCGGGGAGCTGTTTTTT.